These 5 T cell receptor beta chains came from one sample sequenced in a study of blood T cell repertoires in COVID-19. The protocol was immunoSEQ multiplex PCR, while the TCRdb copy is restricted to in-frame clones and leaves out a portion. In the table there are under 200,000 clones, 85% to 90% of which are singletons. What was sequenced was peripheral blood. The receptors were gathered from a woman of 80 years or more with COVID-19, enrolled during active disease.

The gene calls are TRBV7-2 and TRBJ2-3; D call uncertain. The CDR3 consists of 12 residues. The germline V gene encodes CDR1 SGHTA and CDR2 FQGNSA. The V and J ends lost 5 bases and 0 bases respectively, with 3 bases between them. In DNA, the CDR3 is TGTGCCAGCAGCCCTAGCACAGATACGCAGTATTTT. It encodes CASSPSTDTQYF.

This chain links TRBV15 with TRBJ1-1, with TRBD1 identical over 11 bases. V lost 6 bases, J lost 1 base, and 7 bases stayed unmatched. This CDR3 region has 16 residues. CDR1 and CDR2 (germline): LNHNV, YYDKDF (reference sequence). CDR3 sequence reads: CATSSGQGAPNTEAFF. DNA of the CDR3: TGTGCCACCAGTAGCGGACAGGGGGCCCCGAACACTGAAGCTTTCTTT.

The rearrangement joins TRBV3-1 (or the pseudogene TRBV3-2) to TRBJ2-7, with D possibly TRBD1 on 6 matching bases. The CDR3 is 14 residues long. The germline V gene has CDR1 LGHDT and CDR2 YNNKEL (reference sequence). Trimming stripped 6 bases from V and 2 bases from J, with 14 bases between. This chain's CDR3 is CASRLTTGTYEQYF. CDR3 sequence (DNA): TGTGCCAGCAGGCTTACGACAGGCACCTACGAGCAGTACTTC.

The CDR3 DNA follows: TGTGCCAGCAGAGCCGGTAGACAGGGATTGAACACTGAAGCTTTCTTT. Its translation is CASRAGRQGLNTEAFF. This rearrangement joins TRBV5-4 to TRBJ1-1; 7 bases match TRBD1. V was pared by 5 bases and J by 0 bases, with 10 bases of the junction left unmatched. The CDR3 is 16 amino acids. CDR1 SGHNT and CDR2 YYREEE come from the germline V gene (reference sequence).

CDR3 in amino acids: CASSQEGGLSNQPQHF. Written as DNA, the CDR3 is TGCGCCAGCAGCCAAGAGGGGGGTCTTAGCAATCAGCCCCAGCATTTT. This sequence joins TRBV4-1 and TRBJ1-5; D perhaps matches TRBD1 (5 bases). This CDR3 is 16 amino acids long. Looked up from germline, CDR1 is MGHRA and CDR2 is YSYEKL. V lost 0 bases and J lost 0, with 9 bases in between.